A selection of T cell receptor beta chains follows, all from one sample in a study of vaccination effects on CD4 cells after COVID-19. These receptors' antigens are unknown. Generated by immunoSEQ multiplex PCR, the TCRdb table keeps only in-frame clones and is missing some. The repertoire consists of approximately 58,000 clones, with 60% to 85% occurring once and the leading ten covering 3% to 3.5%. This specimen was CD4+ T cells from PBMCs cultured without peptide, taken before COVID-19 vaccination. The receptors were sampled from a human donor who received a COVID-19 vaccine. The CDR3 runs from the conserved cysteine through the conserved F or W. Each record gives: clone size, J gene, D gene, V gene, CDR3 DNA, CDR3 protein. D genes are given only for firm matches. Expanded clones are given a class, and other clones once, few, many or no size at all.

once	TRBJ2-3	TRBD2	TRBV18	TGTGCCAGCTCCCAAAGCGGGGCGGGGCTTGATACGCAGTATTTT	CASSQSGAGLDTQYF
-	TRBJ1-5	TRBD1	TRBV7-2	TGTGCCAGCAGCACCTCGGACAGGCCTCAGCCCCAGCATTTT	CASSTSDRPQPQHF
-	TRBJ1-4	TRBD1	TRBV4-1	TGCGCCAGCAGCCATCCAGGGGGGGCTAATGAAAAACTGTTTTTT	CASSHPGGANEKLFF
-	TRBJ2-3	-	TRBV5-4	TGTGCCAGCAGCGGCAGGGGAACCACAGATACGCAGTATTTT	CASSGRGTTDTQYF
-	TRBJ1-2	TRBD1	TRBV4-3	TGCGCCAGCAGTCAGGGACAGAACTATGGCTACACCTTC	CASSQGQNYGYTF
-	TRBJ2-5	-	TRBV5-1	TGCGCCAGCAGCTTGACAGGGAACCAAGAGACCCAGTACTTC	CASSLTGNQETQYF
-	TRBJ1-1	TRBD1	TRBV18	TGTGCCAGCTCAATAGGGGGCGGGAGCACTGAAGCTTTCTTT	CASSIGGGSTEAFF
-	TRBJ2-3	-	TRBV5-1	TGCGCCAGCAGCCACACGGGATACACTAGCACAGATACGCAGTATTTT	CASSHTGYTSTDTQYF
few	TRBJ1-5	TRBD1	TRBV7-2	TGTGCCAGCAGCTCCCAGACAGGGGGCCCTCAGCCCCAGCATTTT	CASSSQTGGPQPQHF
-	TRBJ1-2	-	TRBV6-5	TGTGCCAGCAGCCCGATGCGGCCTAACTATGGCTACACCTTC	CASSPMRPNYGYTF
-	TRBJ2-1	-	TRBV15	TGTGCCACCAGCAACAGGGATTCCGGGGACAATGAGCAGTTCTTC	CATSNRDSGDNEQFF
-	TRBJ1-2	-	TRBV7-2	TGTGCCAGCAGCGACCACTGGGGTGGCTACACCTTC	CASSDHWGGYTF
-	TRBJ1-6	-	TRBV2	TGTGCCAGCAGTGTCCGACAGGCTAGCGATAATTCACCCCTCCACTTT	CASSVRQASDNSPLHF
-	TRBJ2-3	-	TRBV6-5	TGTGCCAGCAGTTCCTCATCGGACAGTAGCACAGATACGCAGTATTTT	CASSSSSDSSTDTQYF
-	TRBJ1-1	TRBD1	TRBV24-1	TGTGCCACCAGTGATGCAGCAGGGGGCGAAGCTTTCTTT	CATSDAAGGEAFF
-	TRBJ2-4	-	TRBV19	TGTGCCAGTAGTATTGTACAGGAAAAAAACATTCAGTACTTC	CASSIVQEKNIQYF
-	TRBJ1-3	-	TRBV19	TGTGCCGCGACTCGGGGGCCTGGAAACACCATATATTTT	CAATRGPGNTIYF
-	TRBJ2-1	TRBD2	TRBV7-2	TGTGCCAGCAGCTTAGGAGCGGGGGGTGTATATGAGCAGTTCTTC	CASSLGAGGVYEQFF
-	TRBJ1-4	-	TRBV10-2	TGCGCCAGCAGAGTAACCGGGGCTCTTAATGAAAAACTGTTTTTT	CASRVTGALNEKLFF
few	TRBJ2-2	TRBD2	TRBV9	TGTGCCAGCAGCGTGGCCGGTGTCGGGACGGGAGGTAGGGAGCTGTTTTTT	CASSVAGVGTGGRELFF
-	TRBJ1-1	-	TRBV4-1	TGCGCCAGCAGCCAAGAAAGGAGGGGCTCGGTGAACACTGAAGCTTTCTTT	CASSQERRGSVNTEAFF
-	TRBJ2-1	-	TRBV3-1/TRBV3-2	TGTGCCAGCAGCCAAGGGCTAGCGAGATACAATGAGCAGTTCTTC	CASSQGLARYNEQFF
few	TRBJ1-5	-	TRBV25-1	TGTGCCACCGGACAAGGAGGCAATCAGCCCCAGCATTTT	CATGQGGNQPQHF
few	TRBJ2-1	-	TRBV10-3	TGTGCCATCAGTGCCCTCGGCGGTAATGAGCAGTTCTTC	CAISALGGNEQFF
-	TRBJ2-5	-	TRBV15	TGTGCCACCAGCAGAGATCTCGATCCGGGAGAGACCCAGTACTTC	CATSRDLDPGETQYF
few	TRBJ1-6	-	TRBV5-1	TGCGCCAGCAGCTTCGGGACAAGAAATTCACCCCTCCACTTT	CASSFGTRNSPLHF
-	TRBJ2-5	-	TRBV29-1	TGCAGCGTTTACAATCTAGCACCAGAGACCCAGTACTTC	CSVYNLAPETQYF
few	TRBJ2-2	-	TRBV7-3	TGTGCCAGCAAGGACAGTGCGGGAACCGGGGAGCTGTTTTTT	CASKDSAGTGELFF
-	TRBJ2-1	-	TRBV6-5	TGTGCCAGCAAGAGAGGCGGGGCGAAAAACAATGAGCAGTTCTTC	CASKRGGAKNNEQFF
-	TRBJ2-1	-	TRBV10-1	TGCGCCAGCAGTGAGTTTTTTAGCGGTGAGCAGTTCTTC	CASSEFFSGEQFF
-	TRBJ2-5	TRBD2	TRBV24-1	TGTGCCACCAGTAGCGGGGGCCGGGAGACCCAGTACTTC	CATSSGGRETQYF
few	TRBJ1-1	-	TRBV29-1	TGCAGCGCAGGACACATCCCTAACACTGAAGCTTTCTTT	CSAGHIPNTEAFF
-	TRBJ2-3	TRBD1	TRBV6-5	TGTGCCAGTATAAAGACAGGGAAGTACACAGATACGCAGTATTTT	CASIKTGKYTDTQYF
-	TRBJ2-2	-	TRBV19	TGTGCCAGTAACGACTTCCGGGACGCGGGCACCGGGGAGCTGTTTTTT	CASNDFRDAGTGELFF
-	TRBJ2-2	TRBD2	TRBV5-6	TGTGCCAGCAGCCCCCATAGCGGGGGTACCGGGGAGCTGTTTTTT	CASSPHSGGTGELFF
-	TRBJ1-5	-	TRBV19	TGTGCCAGTATTTTATCCCAGAGGAGCAATCAGCCCCAGCATTTT	CASILSQRSNQPQHF
-	TRBJ2-2	-	TRBV18	TGTGCCAGCTCACCGCTAGAGAACACCGGGGAGCTGTTTTTT	CASSPLENTGELFF
-	TRBJ2-5	TRBD1	TRBV7-2	TGTGCCAGCAGCTTAGTAAACGGCAGGGGGGAGACCCAGTACTTC	CASSLVNGRGETQYF
-	TRBJ2-2	TRBD1	TRBV19	TGTGCCAGTATCGAAGGGACAGGGGGCTATACCGGGGAGCTGTTTTTT	CASIEGTGGYTGELFF
-	TRBJ1-1	-	TRBV5-1	TGCGCCAGCAGCTCCCAAGGTGGTATTGACACTGAAGCTTTCTTT	CASSSQGGIDTEAFF
-	TRBJ1-2	TRBD1	TRBV5-1	TGCGCCAGCAAAAACGGACAGGGGGTTAACTATGGCTACACCTTC	CASKNGQGVNYGYTF
-	TRBJ1-5	-	TRBV19	TGTGCCAGTAGTATGGGGGCGCGGGGCAATCAGCCCCAGCATTTT	CASSMGARGNQPQHF
-	TRBJ2-3	TRBD2	TRBV27	TGTGCCAGCAGTATGTCCGGGGGGGCCCCAGATACGCAGTATTTT	CASSMSGGAPDTQYF
-	TRBJ1-6	-	TRBV7-9	TGTGCCAGCAGCTTAGGTATCGGGGGGCAAAATTCACCCCTCCACTTT	CASSLGIGGQNSPLHF
-	TRBJ1-1	TRBD1	TRBV28	TGTGCCAGCAGTAGGGGCGGGACAGGGTCAAACACTGAAGCTTTCTTT	CASSRGGTGSNTEAFF
few	TRBJ1-2	-	TRBV9	TGTGCCAGCAGCGTAGGGGAGAGGGGCTATGGCTACACCTTC	CASSVGERGYGYTF
once	TRBJ2-6	TRBD1	TRBV24-1	TGTGCCACCAGTGGTACAGGGGCAGGGGCCAACGTCCTGACTTTC	CATSGTGAGANVLTF
-	TRBJ2-1	-	TRBV5-1	TGCGCCAGCGGCGTACAGGGCCTGGACTACAATGAGCAGTTCTTC	CASGVQGLDYNEQFF
-	TRBJ2-1	-	TRBV18	TGTGCCAGCTCACCACAGGGGCTCCCTGAGCAGTTCTTC	CASSPQGLPEQFF